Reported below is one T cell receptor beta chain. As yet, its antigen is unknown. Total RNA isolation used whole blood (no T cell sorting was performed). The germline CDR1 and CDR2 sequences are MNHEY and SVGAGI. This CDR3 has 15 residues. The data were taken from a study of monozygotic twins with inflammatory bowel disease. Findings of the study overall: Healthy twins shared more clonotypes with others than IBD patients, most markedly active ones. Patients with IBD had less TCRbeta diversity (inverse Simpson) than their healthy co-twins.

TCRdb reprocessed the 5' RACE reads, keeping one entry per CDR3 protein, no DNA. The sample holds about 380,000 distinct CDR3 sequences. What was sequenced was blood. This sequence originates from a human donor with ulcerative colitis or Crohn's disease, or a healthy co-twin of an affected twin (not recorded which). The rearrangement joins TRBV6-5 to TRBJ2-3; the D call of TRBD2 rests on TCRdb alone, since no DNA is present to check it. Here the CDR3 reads CASSYGTSRTDTQYF.